This entry is about one T cell receptor beta chain. Researchers tagged individual cDNA molecules with unique molecular identifiers. TCRdb independently ran MiXCR on the 5' RACE reads; one entry per CDR3 protein. The sample consists of 75,000 to 80,000 distinct CDR3 sequences, about a sixth of them appearing once. The CDR3 contains 11 residues. The ends were cut back, 1 base at V and 6 bases at J, with 4 bases in the middle. CDR1 is SGHAT, CDR2 FQDESV, per germline (reference sequence). This sample is part of a study of early T cells in non-severe SARS-CoV-2 infection. The TCR originated in an adult who was a healthcare worker with PCR-confirmed SARS-CoV-2 infection or an uninfected control (not recorded which). Source material: whole blood. V and J are TRBV11-1 and TRBJ2-7; D remains ambiguous. CDR3: CASSLGFEQYF. The CDR3, as DNA: TGTGCCAGCAGCTTAGGTTTCGAGCAGTACTTC.